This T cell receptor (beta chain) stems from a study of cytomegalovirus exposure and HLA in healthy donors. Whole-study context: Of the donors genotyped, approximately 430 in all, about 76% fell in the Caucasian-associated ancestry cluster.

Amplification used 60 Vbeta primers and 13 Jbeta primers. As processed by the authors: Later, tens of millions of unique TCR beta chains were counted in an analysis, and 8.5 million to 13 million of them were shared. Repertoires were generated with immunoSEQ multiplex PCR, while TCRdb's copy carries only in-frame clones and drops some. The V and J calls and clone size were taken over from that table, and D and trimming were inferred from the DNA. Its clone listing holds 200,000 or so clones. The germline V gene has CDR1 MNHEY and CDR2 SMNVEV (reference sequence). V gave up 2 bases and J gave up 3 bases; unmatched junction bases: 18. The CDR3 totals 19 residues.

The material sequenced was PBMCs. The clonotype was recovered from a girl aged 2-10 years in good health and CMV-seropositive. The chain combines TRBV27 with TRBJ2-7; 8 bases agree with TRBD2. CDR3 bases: TGTGCCAGCAGTTTACAAGCGGGAGTCCTCGGAACAGTTCGCTACGAGCAGTACTTC. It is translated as CASSLQAGVLGTVRYEQYF.